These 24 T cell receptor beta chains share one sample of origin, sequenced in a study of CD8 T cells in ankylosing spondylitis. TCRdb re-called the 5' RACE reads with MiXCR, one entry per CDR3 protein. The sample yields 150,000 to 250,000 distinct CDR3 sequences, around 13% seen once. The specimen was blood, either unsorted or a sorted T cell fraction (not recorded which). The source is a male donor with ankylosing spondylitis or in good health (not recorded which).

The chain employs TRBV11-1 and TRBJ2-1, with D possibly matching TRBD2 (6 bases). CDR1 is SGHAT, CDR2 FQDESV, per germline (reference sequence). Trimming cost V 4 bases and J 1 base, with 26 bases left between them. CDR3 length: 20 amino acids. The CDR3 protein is CASSSPLSAGRLISYNEQFF. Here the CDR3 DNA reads TGTGCCAGCAGCTCCCCACTGTCGGCGGGACGCCTTATTTCCTACAATGAGCAGTTCTTC.

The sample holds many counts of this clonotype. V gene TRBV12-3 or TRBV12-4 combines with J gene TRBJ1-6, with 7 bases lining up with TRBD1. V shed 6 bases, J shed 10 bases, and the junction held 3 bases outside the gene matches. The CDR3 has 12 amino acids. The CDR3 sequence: CASRTGNSPLHF. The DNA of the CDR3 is TGTGCCAGCAGGACAGGGAACTCACCCCTCCACTTT.

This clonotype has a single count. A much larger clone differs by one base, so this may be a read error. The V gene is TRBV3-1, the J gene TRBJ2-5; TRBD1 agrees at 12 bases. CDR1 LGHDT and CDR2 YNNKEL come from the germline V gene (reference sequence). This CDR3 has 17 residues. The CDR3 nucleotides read TGTGCCTGCAGCTTTCCCCGGGGACAGGGGGCCGAAGAGACCCAGTACTTC. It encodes CACSFPRGQGAEETQYF.

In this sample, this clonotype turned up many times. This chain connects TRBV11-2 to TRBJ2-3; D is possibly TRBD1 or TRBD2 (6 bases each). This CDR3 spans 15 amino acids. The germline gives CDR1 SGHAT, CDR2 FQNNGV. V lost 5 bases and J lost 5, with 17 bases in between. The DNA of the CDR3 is TGTGCCAGCAGCCGAGGGGGGACGTCGGTAGATACGCAGTATTTT. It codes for CASSRGGTSVDTQYF. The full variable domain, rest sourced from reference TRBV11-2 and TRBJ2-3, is EAGVAQSPRYKIIEKRQSVAFWCNPISGHATLYWYQQILGQGPKLLIQFQNNGVVDDSQLPKDRFSAERLKGVDSTLKIQPAKLEDSAVYLCASSRGGTSVDTQYFGPGTRLTVL.

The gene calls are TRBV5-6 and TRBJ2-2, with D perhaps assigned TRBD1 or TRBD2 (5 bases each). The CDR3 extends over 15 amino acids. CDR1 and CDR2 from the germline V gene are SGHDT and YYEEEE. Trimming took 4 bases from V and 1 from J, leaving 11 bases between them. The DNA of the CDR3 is TGTGCCAGCAGCATTAGTGGGGGGAACACCGGGGAGCTGTTTTTT. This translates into CASSISGGNTGELFF. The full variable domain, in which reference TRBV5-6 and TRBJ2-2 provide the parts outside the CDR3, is DAGVTQSPTHLIKTRGQQVTLRCSPKSGHDTVSWYQQALGQGPQFIFQYYEEEERQRGNFPDRFSGHQFPNYSSELNVNALLLGDSALYLCASSISGGNTGELFFGEGSRLTVL.

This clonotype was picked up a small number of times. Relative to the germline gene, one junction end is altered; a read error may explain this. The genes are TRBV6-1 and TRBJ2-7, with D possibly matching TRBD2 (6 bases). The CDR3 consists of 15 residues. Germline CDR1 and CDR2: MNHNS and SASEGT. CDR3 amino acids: CASSEGRGSPYEQYF. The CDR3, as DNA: TGTGCCAGCAGCGAAGGTCGGGGGAGTCCCTACGAGCAGTACTTC.

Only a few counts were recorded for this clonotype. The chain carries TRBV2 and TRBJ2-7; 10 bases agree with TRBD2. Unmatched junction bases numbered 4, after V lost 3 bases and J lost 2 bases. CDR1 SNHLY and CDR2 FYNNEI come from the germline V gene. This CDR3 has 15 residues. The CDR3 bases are TGTGCCAGCAGTGATAGGCTAGCGGGGGCCTACGAGCAGTACTTC. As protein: CASSDRLAGAYEQYF.

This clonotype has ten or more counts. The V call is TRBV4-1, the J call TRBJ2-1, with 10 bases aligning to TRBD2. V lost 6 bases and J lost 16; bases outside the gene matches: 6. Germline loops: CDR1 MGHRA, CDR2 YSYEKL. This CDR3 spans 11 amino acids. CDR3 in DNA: TGCGCCAGCAGGTCCGGGACTAGCGATTTCTTC. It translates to CASRSGTSDFF.

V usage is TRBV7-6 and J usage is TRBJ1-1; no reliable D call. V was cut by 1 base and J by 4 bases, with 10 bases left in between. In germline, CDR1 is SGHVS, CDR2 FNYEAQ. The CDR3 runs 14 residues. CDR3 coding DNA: TGTGCCAGCAGCTTAGATGATTTGGCCACTGAAGCTTTCTTT. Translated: CASSLDDLATEAFF. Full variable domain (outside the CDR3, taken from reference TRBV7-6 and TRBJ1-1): GAGVSQSPRYKVTKRGQDVALRCDPISGHVSLYWYRQALGQGPEFLTYFNYEAQQDKSGLPNDRFSAERPEGSISTLTIQRTEQRDSAMYRCASSLDDLATEAFFGQGTRLTVV.

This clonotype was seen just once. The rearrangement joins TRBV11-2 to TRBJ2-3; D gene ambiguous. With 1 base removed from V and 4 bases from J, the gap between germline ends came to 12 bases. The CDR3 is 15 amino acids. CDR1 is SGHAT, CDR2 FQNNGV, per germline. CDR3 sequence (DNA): TGTGCCAGCAGCTTAGGCAGAGACCTGGCAGATACGCAGTATTTT. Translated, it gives CASSLGRDLADTQYF.

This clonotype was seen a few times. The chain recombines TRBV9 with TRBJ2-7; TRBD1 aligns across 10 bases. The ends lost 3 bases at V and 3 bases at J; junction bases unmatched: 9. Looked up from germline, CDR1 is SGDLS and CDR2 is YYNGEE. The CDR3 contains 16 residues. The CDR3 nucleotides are TGTGCCAGCAGCGACTCCCGGGACAGGGGCTTCTACGAGCAGTACTTC. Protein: CASSDSRDRGFYEQYF.

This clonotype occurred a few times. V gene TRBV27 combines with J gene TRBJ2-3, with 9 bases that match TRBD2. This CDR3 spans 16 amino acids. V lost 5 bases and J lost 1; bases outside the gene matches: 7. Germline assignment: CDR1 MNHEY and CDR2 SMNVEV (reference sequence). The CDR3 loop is CASSHIAGEGTDTQYF. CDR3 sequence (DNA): TGTGCCAGCAGTCACATAGCGGGAGAGGGCACAGATACGCAGTATTTT.

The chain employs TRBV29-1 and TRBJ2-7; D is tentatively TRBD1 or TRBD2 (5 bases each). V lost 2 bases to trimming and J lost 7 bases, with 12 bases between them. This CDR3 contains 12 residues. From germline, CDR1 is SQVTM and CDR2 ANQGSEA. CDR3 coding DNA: TGCAGCGTTGAACGGGACGGCTATGAGCAGTACTTC. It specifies CSVERDGYEQYF.

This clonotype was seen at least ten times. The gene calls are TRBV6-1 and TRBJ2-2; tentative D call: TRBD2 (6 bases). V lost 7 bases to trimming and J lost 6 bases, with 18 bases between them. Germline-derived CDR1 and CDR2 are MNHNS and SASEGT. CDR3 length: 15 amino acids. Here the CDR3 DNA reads TGTGCCAGCACCTTCCTGGGACTTCGTCCCGGGGAGCTGTTTTTT. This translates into CASTFLGLRPGELFF.

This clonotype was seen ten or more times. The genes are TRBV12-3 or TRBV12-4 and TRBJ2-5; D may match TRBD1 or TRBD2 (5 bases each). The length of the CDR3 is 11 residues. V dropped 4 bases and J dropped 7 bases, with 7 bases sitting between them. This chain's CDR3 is CASSWGTTQYF. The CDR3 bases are TGTGCCAGCAGTTGGGGGACGACCCAGTACTTC.

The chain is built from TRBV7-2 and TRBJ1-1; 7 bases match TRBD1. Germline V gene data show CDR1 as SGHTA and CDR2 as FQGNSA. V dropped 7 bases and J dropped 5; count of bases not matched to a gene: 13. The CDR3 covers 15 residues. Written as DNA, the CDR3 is TGTGCCAGCACCATGAAAGGGGGCGGGTATACTGAAGCTTTCTTT. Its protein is CASTMKGGGYTEAFF.

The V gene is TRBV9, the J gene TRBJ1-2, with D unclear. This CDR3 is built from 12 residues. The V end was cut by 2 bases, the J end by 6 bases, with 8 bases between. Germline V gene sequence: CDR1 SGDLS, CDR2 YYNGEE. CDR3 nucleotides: TGTGCCAGCAGCGTCGTCGGCGATGGCTACACCTTC. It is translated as CASSVVGDGYTF. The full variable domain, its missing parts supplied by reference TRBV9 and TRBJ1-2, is DSGVTQTPKHLITATGQRVTLRCSPRSGDLSVYWYQQSLDQGLQFLIQYYNGEERAKGNILERFSAQQFPDLHSELNLSSLELGDSALYFCASSVVGDGYTFGSGTRLTVV.

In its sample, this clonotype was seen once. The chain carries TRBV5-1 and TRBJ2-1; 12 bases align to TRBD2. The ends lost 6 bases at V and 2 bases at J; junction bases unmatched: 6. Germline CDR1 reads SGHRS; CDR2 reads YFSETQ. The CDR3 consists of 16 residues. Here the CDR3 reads CASNILAGGTYNEQFF. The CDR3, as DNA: TGCGCCAGCAACATTCTAGCGGGGGGGACCTACAATGAGCAGTTCTTC.

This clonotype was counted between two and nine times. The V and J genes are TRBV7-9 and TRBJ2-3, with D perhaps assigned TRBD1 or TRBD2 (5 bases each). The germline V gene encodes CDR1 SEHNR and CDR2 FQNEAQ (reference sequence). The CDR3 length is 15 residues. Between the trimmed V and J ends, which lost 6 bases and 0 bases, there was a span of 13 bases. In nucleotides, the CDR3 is TGTGCCAGCAGTTTCGGGACGTCTAGCACAGATACGCAGTATTTT. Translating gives CASSFGTSSTDTQYF.

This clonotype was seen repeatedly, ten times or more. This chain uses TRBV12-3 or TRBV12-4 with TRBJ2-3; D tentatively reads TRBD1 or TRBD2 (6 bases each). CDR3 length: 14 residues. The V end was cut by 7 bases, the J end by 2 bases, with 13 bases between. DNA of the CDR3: TGTGCCAGCACGGGGGCCCGACCCACAGATACGCAGTATTTT. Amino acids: CASTGARPTDTQYF.

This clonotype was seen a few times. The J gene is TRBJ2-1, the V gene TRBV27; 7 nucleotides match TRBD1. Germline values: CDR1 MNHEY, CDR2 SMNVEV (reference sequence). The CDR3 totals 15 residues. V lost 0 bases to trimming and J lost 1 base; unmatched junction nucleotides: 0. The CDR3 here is CASSLSGQSYNEQFF. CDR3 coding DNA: TGTGCCAGCAGTTTATCGGGACAGTCCTACAATGAGCAGTTCTTC.

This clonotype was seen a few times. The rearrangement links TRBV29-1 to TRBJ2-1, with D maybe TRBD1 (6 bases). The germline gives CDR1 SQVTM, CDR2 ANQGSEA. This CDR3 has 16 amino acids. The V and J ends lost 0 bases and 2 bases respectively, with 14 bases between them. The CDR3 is CSVEDASGATYNEQFF. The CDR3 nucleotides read TGCAGCGTTGAAGATGCGTCAGGGGCGACCTACAATGAGCAGTTCTTC.

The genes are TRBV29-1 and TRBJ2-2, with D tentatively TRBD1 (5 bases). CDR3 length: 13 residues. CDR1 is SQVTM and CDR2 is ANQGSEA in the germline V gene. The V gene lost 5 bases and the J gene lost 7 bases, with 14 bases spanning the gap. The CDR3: CSVTGPGLGELFF. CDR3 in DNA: TGCAGCGTTACAGGACCAGGCCTCGGGGAGCTGTTTTTT.

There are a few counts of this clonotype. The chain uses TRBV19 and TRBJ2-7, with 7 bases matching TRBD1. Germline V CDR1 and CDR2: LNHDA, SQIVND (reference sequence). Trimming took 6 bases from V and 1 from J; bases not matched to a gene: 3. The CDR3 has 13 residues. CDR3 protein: CASSKGQSYEQYF. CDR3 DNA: TGTGCCAGTAGCAAGGGACAGTCCTACGAGCAGTACTTC.